This paragraph covers one T cell receptor (beta chain) sequence. Original processing methods: Scientists estimated how many nucleated cells there were by amplifying reference gene primers. The repertoire was sequenced with immunoSEQ multiplex PCR; TCRdb's copy has only in-frame clones and lacks some. V, J and clone size derive from that table, while D and trimming were established from the DNA sequence. The sample contains about 170,000 clones, 88% of which appear only once. This sample stems from a study of blood T cell repertoires in COVID-19. For the study at large: Donors in the United States, Italy and Spain gave samples during acute or convalescent COVID-19. Nucleic acid was either cDNA or gDNA, and it came from T cells, B-cell-depleted T cells, or PBMCs.

The CDR3 sequence is 15 residues long. V shed 5 bases, J shed 7 bases, and the junction held 7 bases outside the gene matches. Germline V gene data show CDR1 as MNHEY and CDR2 as SMNVEV (reference sequence). The specimen sequenced was peripheral blood. The TCR was taken from a man aged 60 to 75 with acute or convalescent COVID-19. This chain joins TRBV27 and TRBJ1-4, with 10 bases fitting TRBD1. The chain's CDR3 is CASSRNRDRGEKLFF. The CDR3 DNA sequence: TGTGCCAGCAGTCGAAACCGGGACAGGGGTGAAAAACTGTTTTTT.